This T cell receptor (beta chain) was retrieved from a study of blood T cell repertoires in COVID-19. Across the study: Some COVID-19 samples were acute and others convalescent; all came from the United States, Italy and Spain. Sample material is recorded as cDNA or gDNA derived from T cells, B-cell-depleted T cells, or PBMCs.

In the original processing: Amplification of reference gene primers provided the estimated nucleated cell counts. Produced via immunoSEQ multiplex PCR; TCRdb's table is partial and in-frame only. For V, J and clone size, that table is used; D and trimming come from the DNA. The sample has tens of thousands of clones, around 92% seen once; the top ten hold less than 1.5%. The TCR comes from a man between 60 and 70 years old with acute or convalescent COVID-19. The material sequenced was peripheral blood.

DNA for the CDR3: TGTGCCAGCAGCTTATATAAGGGCGGGGAGGCGAGCGGTAAAAACATTCAGTACTTC. As protein: CASSLYKGGEASGKNIQYF. The J gene is TRBJ2-4, the V gene TRBV13; D possibly corresponds to TRBD2 (6 bases). Germline values: CDR1 PRHDT, CDR2 FYEKMQ (reference sequence). The CDR3 totals 19 residues. Trimming took off 2 bases at V and 4 bases at J, with 24 bases between the two ends.